Listed below are T cell receptor beta chains from one sample, sequenced in a study of T cell responses to AZD1222 COVID-19 vaccine. Clones were sequenced by immunoSEQ multiplex PCR, and TCRdb holds only the in-frame ones, with some missing. This sample has roughly 190,000 clones, with more than 90% found just once. The source material was peripheral blood, sampled 28 days after the second dose of the MenACWY control vaccine. The receptors derive from an adult who received the MenACWY meningococcal vaccine as a control. Each CDR3 is given with its conserved first and last residue. The D gene is left open where the match is weak. Size tells how often a clone was seen (once, few, many) or the class of an expanded clone, and some rows leave it out.

d_call j_call clone_size v_call cdr3_nt cdr3_aa
TRBD1 TRBJ1-2 once TRBV28 TGTGCCAGCAGCACCGGGACAGACTATGGCTACACCTTC CASSTGTDYGYTF
- TRBJ2-1 - TRBV10-3 TGTGCCATCAGTGCTAGCGTGCGGACCGATGAGCAGTTCTTC CAISASVRTDEQFF
- TRBJ1-5 once TRBV12-3/TRBV12-4 TGTGCCAGCAGTTTGGCGGAGCCTCAGCCCCAGCATTTT CASSLAEPQPQHF
- TRBJ1-3 - TRBV5-6 TGTGCCAGCAGCTTGGTAGGGTCTGGAAACACCATATATTTT CASSLVGSGNTIYF
TRBD1 TRBJ2-6 once TRBV28 TGTGCCAGCAGTTTGCACAGGGGAACCTCTGGGGCCAACGTCCTGACTTTC CASSLHRGTSGANVLTF
- TRBJ1-4 - TRBV29-1 TGCAGCGTTGAAAGGCAGGGAGGAGAAAAACTGTTTTTT CSVERQGGEKLFF
- TRBJ1-6 - TRBV12-3/TRBV12-4 TGTGCCAGGGAGATTGGAGGACCCCTCCACTTT CAREIGGPLHF
TRBD2 TRBJ2-7 - TRBV27 TGTGCCAGCAGTTTCACGGGGGGCGAGCAGTACTTC CASSFTGGEQYF
- TRBJ2-5 - TRBV7-2 TGTGCCAGCAGCTTGGGTACCAGGGAGACCCAGTACTTC CASSLGTRETQYF
TRBD1 TRBJ2-7 - TRBV28 TGTGCCAGCAGCCCCTACTCGACAGGGCCATACGAGCAGTACTTC CASSPYSTGPYEQYF
- TRBJ1-4 - TRBV11-2 TGTGCCAGCAGCTCTGAGAGGGGGGGCCGGGGTGAAAAACTGTTTTTT CASSSERGGRGEKLFF
- TRBJ1-2 - TRBV3-1/TRBV3-2 TGTGCCAGCAGCCAAGGGACGGTTGGCTACACCTTC CASSQGTVGYTF
- TRBJ2-1 - TRBV4-3 TGCGCCAGCAGCCAAGCGCTGTGGGCGAACTCCTACAATGAGCAGTTCTTC CASSQALWANSYNEQFF
- TRBJ1-1 - TRBV4-3 TGCGCCAGCAGCCAAGAATCTATGAACACTGAAGCTTTCTTT CASSQESMNTEAFF
- TRBJ1-3 - TRBV18 TGTGCCAGCTCGCGAGGAACTGGAAACACCATATATTTT CASSRGTGNTIYF
TRBD2 TRBJ2-6 once TRBV2 TGTGCCAGCAGCCACCAACCGGGACTAGACTTCTCTGGGGCCAACGTCCTGACTTTC CASSHQPGLDFSGANVLTF
- TRBJ1-2 - TRBV15 TGTGCCACCAGCAACAGGGAGAGGGATTACTATGGCTACACCTTC CATSNRERDYYGYTF
- TRBJ1-6 - TRBV27 TGTGCCAGCAGTTTTTATCAGGGCGGGAGGGTCCGGCCCCTCCACTTT CASSFYQGGRVRPLHF
- TRBJ1-3 - TRBV7-2 TGTGCCAGCAGCTTAGAGGGGAGCTCTGGAAACACCATATATTTT CASSLEGSSGNTIYF
- TRBJ2-7 - TRBV19 TGTGCCAGTAGTCTCGGACGGGCGACCGAGCAGTACTTC CASSLGRATEQYF
TRBD1 TRBJ1-6 - TRBV3-1/TRBV3-2 TGTGCCAGCAGCCAAGGGACAGGGGGCATGGGAGGGAATTCACCCCTCCACTTT CASSQGTGGMGGNSPLHF
TRBD2 TRBJ2-5 - TRBV2 TGTGCCAGCAGTGAGGGAGCGGGAGTCAGGGAGACCCAGTACTTC CASSEGAGVRETQYF
- TRBJ2-2 - TRBV3-1/TRBV3-2 TGTGCCAGCAGCCAAGTGTTTCTCATAGGAGGTGGGAACACCGGGGAGCTGTTTTTT CASSQVFLIGGGNTGELFF
- TRBJ1-2 - TRBV7-6 TGTGCCAGCAGCTCAATCCCTCGAGGCAGCCTACCCTATGGCTACACCTTC CASSSIPRGSLPYGYTF
- TRBJ1-6 once TRBV21-1 TGTGCCAGCATTCGCCGTCCCCCCAGGGGAGACGGCTATAATTCACCCCTCCACTTT CASIRRPPRGDGYNSPLHF
- TRBJ2-7 - TRBV28 TGTGCCAGCAGTTCCCCGAGCGCGCACCTTGCCTACGAGCAGTACTTC CASSSPSAHLAYEQYF
- TRBJ2-1 once TRBV30 TGTGCCTGCCACTTCTACAATGAGCAGTTCTTC CACHFYNEQFF
- TRBJ1-3 - TRBV3-1/TRBV3-2 TGTGCCAGCAGCCAATTAGCGACACTCGGGAACACCATATATTTT CASSQLATLGNTIYF
- TRBJ1-6 - TRBV12-5 TGTGCTAGTGGTTTGAATGTTTATAATTCACCCCTCCACTTT CASGLNVYNSPLHF
- TRBJ1-1 - TRBV5-1 TGCGCCAGCAGCCGGACAGACACTGAAGCTTTCTTT CASSRTDTEAFF
- TRBJ1-4 - TRBV19 TGTGCCAGTAGCCGATACCGTTCGGGTTTTGGAGAAAAACTGTTTTTT CASSRYRSGFGEKLFF
- TRBJ1-6 once TRBV7-8 TGTGCCAGCGGGGGATCCTATAATTCACCCCTCCACTTT CASGGSYNSPLHF
TRBD2 TRBJ2-1 once TRBV3-1/TRBV3-2 TGTGCCAGTGGACTAGCGGGTTACAATGAGCAGTTCTTC CASGLAGYNEQFF
- TRBJ1-5 - TRBV12-3/TRBV12-4 TGTGCCAGCACAACGGGGAGGGGTAAGCCCCAGCATTTT CASTTGRGKPQHF
- TRBJ2-5 - TRBV5-1 TGCGCCAGCAGCTTGAGAGAGACCCAGTACTTC CASSLRETQYF